A selection of T cell receptor beta chains follows, all from one sample in a study of OX40 agonist ivuxolimab in advanced cancers. TCRdb's table, derived via immunoSEQ multiplex PCR, lists solely in-frame clones and lacks some. This sample has tens of thousands of clones, with more than 85% found just once. The sample here was CD4+ or CD8+ T cells sorted from blood, taken in a trial of the OX40 agonist ivuxolimab. The receptor source for this set is an adult with an advanced solid tumor such as melanoma, head and neck, liver or kidney cancer. Both conserved end residues are part of each CDR3. The D gene is left open where the match is weak. Clone sizes are given selectively: once, few, many, or a class where the clone is expanded.

v_gene	abundance	j_gene	d_gene	CDR3nt	CDR3aa
TRBV13	.	TRBJ1-2	.	TGTGCCAGCACCCTCCCCGCGGAGGGTAGAGGTGGCTACACCTTC	CASTLPAEGRGGYTF
TRBV19	.	TRBJ1-4	.	TGTGCCAGTAGTATAATGGCCAGGGTCTACTCTAATGAAAAACTGTTTTTT	CASSIMARVYSNEKLFF
TRBV5-1	.	TRBJ2-3	.	TGCGCCAGCAGCTTGGGACGGGGACCCACAGATACGCAGTATTTT	CASSLGRGPTDTQYF
TRBV5-8	.	TRBJ2-1	.	TGTGCCAGCAGGAATTTTGAGCAGTTCTTC	CASRNFEQFF
TRBV2	.	TRBJ1-1	TRBD1	TGTGCCAGCAGTGACACAGGGGGGGGCACTGAAGCTTTCTTT	CASSDTGGGTEAFF
TRBV6-4	many	TRBJ2-6	.	TGTGCCAGCAGCCCCCAAGTCGGCGGTTCTGGGGCCAACGTCCTGACTTTC	CASSPQVGGSGANVLTF
TRBV5-4	.	TRBJ2-1	TRBD2	TGTGCCAGCAGCCCGCTAGCGGGGGGTGCCCTAGCCTATGAGCAGTTCTTC	CASSPLAGGALAYEQFF
TRBV11-1	.	TRBJ1-2	.	TGTGCCAGCAGCTTAGACAGTGGCTATGGCTACACCTTC	CASSLDSGYGYTF
TRBV7-9	.	TRBJ2-5	.	TGTGCCAGCAGCTTAGGGGGACAAGAGACCCAGTACTTC	CASSLGGQETQYF
TRBV19	.	TRBJ1-3	.	TGTGCCAGTAGGTTAGGGCCTAGCTCTGGAAACACCATATATTTT	CASRLGPSSGNTIYF
TRBV7-9	.	TRBJ1-4	.	TGTGCCAGCAGCTTACCCCGACAAAGCCATGAAAAACTGTTTTTT	CASSLPRQSHEKLFF
TRBV2	.	TRBJ2-4	TRBD1	TGTGCCAGCAGGGAAGGACAGGGCCTTGGACCCATTCAGTACTTC	CASREGQGLGPIQYF
TRBV11-2	.	TRBJ2-7	TRBD2	TGTGCCAGCAGCTTTCCCCCTCTAGCGGGGGGATACGAGCAGTACTTC	CASSFPPLAGGYEQYF
TRBV27	.	TRBJ1-1	.	TGTGCCAGCAGTTTATCAACCCTGAACACTGAAGCTTTCTTT	CASSLSTLNTEAFF
TRBV4-2	.	TRBJ1-6	.	TGTGCCAGCAGCCAATATCCGGCAGATAATTCACCCCTCCACTTT	CASSQYPADNSPLHF
TRBV27	.	TRBJ2-7	.	TGTGCCAGCAGTCCTTGGTTGGGGCAGGGCGAGCAGTACTTC	CASSPWLGQGEQYF
TRBV6-6	.	TRBJ2-5	TRBD1	TGTGCCAGCAGTTTTCCGGGACAGGGTACGGAGACCCAGTACTTC	CASSFPGQGTETQYF
TRBV11-2	.	TRBJ2-6	.	TGTGCCAGCAGCTTAGGGAGCTCTGGGGCCAACGTCCTGACTTTC	CASSLGSSGANVLTF
TRBV5-1	.	TRBJ1-1	.	TGCGCCAGCAGCTTGTCAGGCATGAACACTGAAGCTTTCTTT	CASSLSGMNTEAFF
TRBV6-6	.	TRBJ2-3	TRBD2	TGTGCCAGCAGTCGACTAGCGGGGGGCACAGATACGCAGTATTTT	CASSRLAGGTDTQYF
TRBV7-6	.	TRBJ2-7	TRBD1	TGTGCCAGCAGCTTAGGGGGACAGGGCACCTACGAGCAGTACTTC	CASSLGGQGTYEQYF
TRBV19	.	TRBJ1-6	.	TGTGCCAGTAGGATAACCCCGATGGGGGGCGACTCACCCCTCCACTTT	CASRITPMGGDSPLHF
TRBV27	.	TRBJ2-7	.	TGTGCCAGCAGTGTGAGGGGTTCTACCTACGAGCAGTACTTC	CASSVRGSTYEQYF
TRBV27	.	TRBJ1-2	TRBD1	TGTGCCAGCAGTACGACCCCAGGGGGCTTTGACTATGGCTACACCTTC	CASSTTPGGFDYGYTF
TRBV7-3	.	TRBJ1-2	.	TGTGCCAGCAGCTTAATTGCCGGACATCTAAACTATGGCTACACCTTC	CASSLIAGHLNYGYTF
TRBV6-1	.	TRBJ2-2	.	TGTGCCAGCACGAATAGCCCCGGGGAGCTGTTTTTT	CASTNSPGELFF
TRBV7-9	.	TRBJ2-4	TRBD1	TGTGCCAGCAGCTTAGGGGTGGGGACAGGGGAGGCCAAAAACATTCAGTACTTC	CASSLGVGTGEAKNIQYF
TRBV6-5	.	TRBJ1-4	.	TGTGCCAGCAGTTACTCGGGGGAAGGACGGGGTGAAAAACTGTTTTTT	CASSYSGEGRGEKLFF
TRBV6-5	.	TRBJ2-7	.	TGTGCCAGCAGTTTCCAGGGGAAGATCTACGAGCAGTACTTC	CASSFQGKIYEQYF
TRBV11-2	.	TRBJ2-7	.	TGTGCCAGCAGCTTAGGGCAGGGTTACTACGAGCAGTACTTC	CASSLGQGYYEQYF
TRBV4-1	.	TRBJ2-7	.	TGCGCCAGCAGCCCCGATTCCTACGAGCAGTACTTC	CASSPDSYEQYF
TRBV19	.	TRBJ1-2	.	TGTGCCACCGGCTTCTATGGCTACACCTTC	CATGFYGYTF
TRBV7-6	.	TRBJ2-1	TRBD2	TGTGCCAGCAGCTTATGGCTAGCGGGGGGGGAGCAGTTCTTC	CASSLWLAGGEQFF
TRBV6-6	once	TRBJ1-1	.	TGTGCCAGCAGTTACGGGCCGGCGAACACTGAAGCTTTCTTT	CASSYGPANTEAFF